This TCR beta chain was sequenced in a study of cytomegalovirus exposure and HLA in healthy donors. General observations from the study: High sensitivity and specificity were reportedly achieved when the classifier diagnosed cytomegalovirus status. Rarity characterized most TCR sequences, yet some public TCRs appeared in many donors. Three CMV-associated chains were confirmed in vitro to be specific for CMV antigens.

V lost 0 bases to trimming and J lost 9 bases, with 11 bases between them. This CDR3 is 12 amino acids long. Germline V gene lookup returns CDR1 GTSNPN and CDR2 SVGIG (reference sequence). Donors were drawn from the approximately 120-subject validation cohort, separate from the 666-subject first cohort. As to this clone: The antigen is undetermined.

The protocol was immunoSEQ multiplex PCR, while the TCRdb copy is restricted to in-frame clones and leaves out a portion. The sample yields some 240,000 clones, roughly 80% seen once. Material for sequencing was PBMCs. This receptor was obtained from a woman aged 18-30 years in good health and CMV-seronegative. This chain joins TRBV30 and TRBJ1-1; a possible D gene is TRBD1 (6 bases). DNA for the CDR3: TGTGCCTGGAGTGTGGACAGACTAAAAGCTTTCTTT. Its protein is CAWSVDRLKAFF.